The 5 T cell receptor beta chains presented below share a single source sample, sequenced in a study of blood T cell repertoires in COVID-19. Clones were sequenced by immunoSEQ multiplex PCR, and TCRdb holds only the in-frame ones, with some missing. The data hold under 100,000 clones, with approximately 78% observed a single time. Material: peripheral blood. The receptors were gathered from a man in his 60s with acute or convalescent COVID-19.

There are many counts of this clone. The chain is built from TRBV30 and TRBJ1-5; 8 bases are shared with TRBD1. Germline-derived CDR1 and CDR2 are GTSNPN and SVGIG (reference sequence). Trimming cost V 3 bases and J 3 bases; bases outside gene matches: 10. The CDR3 length is 16 residues. In DNA, the CDR3 is TGTGCCTGGAGGGGCAGGGGGCGCCGGAACAATCAGCCCCAGCATTTT. This codes for CAWRGRGRRNNQPQHF. The whole variable domain, filled in from reference TRBV30 and TRBJ1-5, reads SQTIHQWPATLVQPVGSPLSLECTVEGTSNPNLYWYRQAAGRGLQLLFYSVGIGQISSEVPQNLSASRPQDRQFILSSKKLLLSDSGFYLCAWRGRGRRNNQPQHFGDGTRLSIL.

This chain joins TRBV5-1 and TRBJ1-2; D uncertain. Germline lookup yields CDR1 SGHRS and CDR2 YFSETQ. The CDR3 covers 14 residues. V gave up 0 bases and J gave up 8 bases, with 14 bases separating them. For the CDR3, the DNA is TGCGCCAGCAGCTTGGCCGGTGAGGGTCTCGGCTACACCTTC. It codes for CASSLAGEGLGYTF.

The V and J genes are TRBV5-4 and TRBJ1-2; D not certain. This CDR3 spans 13 amino acids. The germline V gene encodes CDR1 SGHNT and CDR2 YYREEE (reference sequence). Trimming removed 4 bases from V and 4 bases from J, with 11 bases in between. The CDR3 DNA reads as TGTGCCAGCAGCCCCTCCGGTGGCTATGGCTACACCTTC. Translating gives CASSPSGGYGYTF.

The J gene is TRBJ2-1, the V gene TRBV6-1, with D possibly matching TRBD1 (6 bases). Germline values: CDR1 MNHNS, CDR2 SASEGT. This CDR3 spans 14 amino acids. The V and J ends lost 0 bases and 7 bases respectively, with 10 bases between them. The CDR3, as DNA: TGTGCCAGCAGTGAAGCTATTAGGGGGAATGAGCAGTTCTTC. Its translation: CASSEAIRGNEQFF.

The rearrangement joins TRBV24-1 to TRBJ1-5, with 11 bases that match TRBD1. From germline, CDR1 is KGHDR and CDR2 SFDVKD. V shed 3 bases and J 0 bases; nucleotides not matched to a gene: 9. The CDR3 length is 19 residues. CDR3 nucleotides: TGTGCCACCAGTGATACCCCGGGACAGGGGGGGGTTAGCAATCAGCCCCAGCATTTT. Translated: CATSDTPGQGGVSNQPQHF.